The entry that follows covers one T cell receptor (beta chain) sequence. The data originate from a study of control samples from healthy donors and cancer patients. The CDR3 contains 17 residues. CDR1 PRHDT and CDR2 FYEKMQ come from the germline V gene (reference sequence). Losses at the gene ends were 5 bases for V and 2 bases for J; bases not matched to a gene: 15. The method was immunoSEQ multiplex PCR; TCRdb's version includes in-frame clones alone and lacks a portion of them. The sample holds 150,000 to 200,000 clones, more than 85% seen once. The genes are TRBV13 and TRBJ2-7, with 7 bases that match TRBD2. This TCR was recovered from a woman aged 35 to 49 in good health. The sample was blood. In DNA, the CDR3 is TGTGCCAGCAGCAGGAGGTGGGAGGGACCTAAGGCCTACGAGCAGTACTTC. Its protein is CASSRRWEGPKAYEQYF.